Here is one T cell receptor beta chain with its context. The sample is drawn from a study of cytomegalovirus exposure and HLA in healthy donors. The CDR3 is 15 residues long. PCR employed 60 Vbeta and 13 Jbeta primers. Assay: immunoSEQ multiplex PCR; the TCRdb copy retains only in-frame clones and omits some. The table shows 190,000 or so clones, with about 80% occurring only once. Donors consisted of healthy bone marrow donors. Likely unrecorded immune exposures existed in these nominally healthy donors. This TCR came from a boy aged 5-17 years in good health and CMV-seronegative. The chain recombines TRBV21-1 with TRBJ2-4; the D call in the table, TRBD2, was not verified against the DNA. TRBV21-1 is a pseudogene segment. The sample consisted of PBMCs. CDR3 loop: CASSKGTSGKNIQYF. The CDR3 DNA follows: TGTGCCAGCAGCAAAGGAACTAGCGGAAAAAACATTCAGTACTTC.